The clone carrying this TCR beta chain turned up a few times. The sample is drawn from a study of shared clonotypes between healthy human individuals. This CDR3 has 13 amino acids. V was cut by 5 bases and J by 5 bases, with 12 bases left in between. Germline CDR1 reads MDHEN; CDR2 reads SYDVKM. TCRdb's table, derived via immunoSEQ multiplex PCR, lists solely in-frame clones and lacks some. Of about 2.4 million clones in the sample, 90% to 95% were seen once. Subsets obtained from CD4+ cells comprised CD45RA+ naive and CD45RA-negative memory cells. J is TRBJ1-1 and V is TRBV28; D might be TRBD1 (5 bases). The TCR sequence derives from a man between 18 and 35 years old in good health. Some clones in this sample may be carry-over from other donors' samples. Sequenced material: naive CD4+ T cells from PBMCs. This sample's subset: CD45RA+ positively selected. The CDR3 loop is CASSATGRTEAFF. CDR3 nucleotide sequence: TGTGCCAGCAGTGCAACGGGACGGACTGAAGCTTTCTTT.